What follows are 24 T cell receptor beta chains derived from one specimen sequenced in a study of identical twins. TCRdb re-derived calls from the 5' RACE reads in MiXCR, one entry per CDR3 protein. The sample has hundreds of thousands of distinct CDR3 sequences; around 20% are singletons. Separately, the same data were catalogued under a study of T cells expressing NK-cell markers.

The sample was PBMCs. The receptors shown here come from a woman aged 18-29 years in good health.

This clonotype was found a few times. This sequence joins TRBV6-1 and TRBJ1-1; 8 bases line up with TRBD1. Trimming at V came to 8 bases and at J to 4 bases, leaving 6 bases not matched to a gene. Germline CDR1 reads MNHNS; CDR2 reads SASEGT. The length of the CDR3 is 13 residues. The CDR3 region has the DNA TGTGCCAGCGAAGGACAGGGAGGCACTGAAGCTTTCTTT. As protein: CASEGQGGTEAFF.

There are many counts of this clonotype. Here the CDR3 reads CASSPRLRGDEQYF. The CDR3 coding sequence is TGTGCCAGCAGCCCCCGGCTCAGGGGGGACGAGCAGTACTTC. The chain employs TRBV7-8 and TRBJ2-7; a possible D gene is TRBD1 (7 bases). V lost 5 bases and J lost 5, with 16 bases in between. The CDR3 totals 14 residues. The germline V gene has CDR1 SGHVS and CDR2 FQNEAQ.

This clonotype was seen more than once but under ten times. The chain links TRBV20-1 to TRBJ1-2; 8 positions agree with TRBD1. CDR1 is DFQATT and CDR2 is SNEGSKA in the germline V gene (reference sequence). Trimming cost V 4 bases and J 8 bases; bases outside gene matches: 9. The CDR3 is 13 amino acids. CDR3 bases: TGCAGTGCTACCGACAGGGGCGAAGGCGGCTACACCTTC. Protein product: CSATDRGEGGYTF.

This clonotype has a count of ten or more. The CDR3 sequence: CASSYRPLQGELFF. In DNA, the CDR3 is TGTGCCAGCAGTTACCGCCCCCTTCAGGGGGAGCTGTTTTTT. This chain joins TRBV6-5 and TRBJ2-2; no clear D. Germline CDR1 and CDR2: MNHEY and SVGAGI. The CDR3 totals 14 residues. The V end was cut by 2 bases, the J end by 8 bases, with 12 bases between.

In its sample, this clonotype was seen a few times. CDR3 residues: CASRRDPTGELFF. CDR3 nucleotides: TGTGCCAGCAGACGAGATCCCACCGGGGAGCTGTTTTTT. This chain uses TRBV12-3 or TRBV12-4 with TRBJ2-2, with D unresolved. V shed 6 bases and J shed 4 bases, with 9 bases lying between them. This CDR3 has 13 residues.

J is TRBJ2-2 and V is TRBV7-7; 9 nucleotides agree with TRBD1. From germline, CDR1 is SSHAT and CDR2 FNYEAQ (reference sequence). This CDR3 has 15 residues. The V gene end was trimmed by 5 bases and the J gene end by 5 bases; junction bases not matched to a gene: 6. CDR3 protein: CASSPGQGLTGELFF. The DNA for the CDR3 is TGTGCCAGCAGCCCCGGACAGGGGTTGACCGGGGAGCTGTTTTTT.

There are a few counts of this clonotype. V is TRBV20-1 and J is TRBJ2-7, with TRBD1 identical over 9 bases. CDR3 length: 15 residues. From germline, CDR1 is DFQATT and CDR2 SNEGSKA (reference sequence). Trimming took 2 bases from V and 6 from J; bases not matched to a gene: 11. The DNA for the CDR3 is TGCAGTGCTAGATCGGGGACAGGGATAGGTCGCGAGCAGTACTTC. It is translated as CSARSGTGIGREQYF.

This sequence joins TRBV27 and TRBJ2-3; D is ambiguous. The CDR3 consists of 14 residues. Deletions cut 8 bases from V and 4 bases from J, with 16 bases between. The V gene's germline CDR1 is MNHEY and CDR2 SMNVEV (reference sequence). The chain's CDR3 is CASLPSIGPDTQYF. The DNA of the CDR3 is TGTGCCAGCCTCCCCTCGATAGGGCCAGATACGCAGTATTTT.

The V call is TRBV7-9, the J call TRBJ2-2; 9 nucleotides align to TRBD2. Germline-derived CDR1 and CDR2 are SEHNR and FQNEAQ (reference sequence). The ends lost 5 bases at V and 3 bases at J; junction bases unmatched: 7. CDR3 length: 16 residues. The CDR3 nucleotides read TGTGCCAGCAGCAGGGGACTAGCTGCCGACACCGGGGAGCTGTTTTTT. It yields the protein CASSRGLAADTGELFF.

The V gene is TRBV7-2, the J gene TRBJ2-5; D not certain. CDR3 size: 15 residues. CDR1 SGHTA and CDR2 FQGNSA come from the germline V gene. Trimming left V 2 bases short and J 5 bases short, with 15 bases between. DNA for the CDR3: TGTGCCAGCAGCTTAAGTTTCACCCCTGGGGAGACCCAGTACTTC. Translated, it gives CASSLSFTPGETQYF.

This clonotype was detected only a few times. V gene TRBV29-1 combines with J gene TRBJ2-2; 13 bases agree with TRBD2. In germline, CDR1 is SQVTM, CDR2 ANQGSEA. CDR3 length: 15 amino acids. The V segment lost 6 bases and the J segment 3 bases; nucleotides outside the gene matches: 4. DNA for the CDR3: TGCAGCGTGCAAGGACTAGCGGGAGACACCGGGGAGCTGTTTTTT. Translation: CSVQGLAGDTGELFF.

The chain employs TRBV7-9 and TRBJ2-7; D is possibly TRBD2 (6 bases). Per the germline V gene, CDR1 is SEHNR and CDR2 is FQNEAQ (reference sequence). V lost 5 bases and J lost 2, with 16 bases in between. CDR3 length: 15 residues. Written as DNA, the CDR3 is TGTGCCAGCAGCCCAGGAGGCCCGGGGGCCTACGAGCAGTACTTC. Its protein is CASSPGGPGAYEQYF.

There are a few counts of this clonotype. V gene TRBV6-1 combines with J gene TRBJ2-2; TRBD1 might be the D (6 bases). In germline, CDR1 is MNHNS, CDR2 SASEGT. Trimming removed 6 bases from V and 7 bases from J, with 21 bases in between. The CDR3 is 16 residues long. CDR3 bases: TGTGCCAGCAGCCCCGGAGGCAGGGGATTTGTCGGGGAGCTGTTTTTT. It yields the protein CASSPGGRGFVGELFF.

V gene TRBV6-5 combines with J gene TRBJ2-5, with D perhaps matching TRBD1 (6 bases). Germline assignment: CDR1 MNHEY and CDR2 SVGAGI. The CDR3 length is 14 residues. The germline V and J ends were trimmed by 2 bases and 5 bases, with 12 bases remaining between them. The CDR3 loop reads CASSYPQGWETQYF. CDR3 in DNA: TGTGCCAGCAGTTACCCACAGGGCTGGGAGACCCAGTACTTC.

Worth noting for this clonotype: Since a much larger clone is just one base distant, this may be a read error. This chain joins TRBV2 and TRBJ2-2; D might be TRBD2 (5 bases). Trimming cost V 4 bases and J 5 bases, with 8 bases left between them. The CDR3 length is 13 residues. Germline-derived CDR1 and CDR2 are SNHLY and FYNNEI. This CDR3 reads CASSGRETGELFF. The CDR3 coding sequence is TGTGCCAGCAGTGGAAGGGAGACCGGGGAGCTGTTTTTT.

The V gene is TRBV6-1, the J gene TRBJ1-1; 11 bases map to TRBD1. CDR1 and CDR2 (germline): MNHNS, SASEGT. This CDR3 contains 16 residues. The ends lost 5 bases at V and 0 bases at J; junction bases unmatched: 5. The CDR3 reads CASSPGDRGMNTEAFF. CDR3 bases: TGTGCCAGCAGTCCCGGGGACAGGGGGATGAACACTGAAGCTTTCTTT.

The rearrangement uses TRBV7-9 and TRBJ1-1; no clear D. The V end lost 4 bases, the J end lost 2 bases, and 11 bases lay between the germline ends. Germline V gene lookup returns CDR1 SEHNR and CDR2 FQNEAQ (reference sequence). The CDR3 sequence is 14 residues long. The CDR3 loop reads CASSSDLVNTEAFF. The CDR3 DNA follows: TGTGCCAGCAGCTCGGACCTGGTTAACACTGAAGCTTTCTTT.

This clonotype came up many times. The chain links TRBV7-9 to TRBJ2-5; 11 bases align to TRBD2. Germline V gene data show CDR1 as SEHNR and CDR2 as FQNEAQ (reference sequence). Trimming at V came to 5 bases and at J to 12 bases, leaving 14 bases not matched to a gene. This CDR3 contains 15 residues. CDR3 bases: TGTGCCAGCAGCACGACTAGCGGGGATCCTTCTCGAAAGTACTTC. It translates to CASSTTSGDPSRKYF.

V and J are TRBV7-2 and TRBJ2-5; D possibly corresponds to TRBD2 (5 bases). CDR1 is SGHTA, CDR2 FQGNSA, per germline. V shed 1 base and J shed 8 bases, with 11 bases lying between them. The CDR3 is 13 amino acids. The CDR3 loop is CASSLGADSTQYF. Written as DNA, the CDR3 is TGTGCCAGCAGCTTAGGAGCGGACTCCACCCAGTACTTC.

This chain links TRBV20-1 with TRBJ1-5; perhaps TRBD1 as D (5 bases). Trimming took off 5 bases at V and 7 bases at J, with 12 bases between the two ends. Germline CDR1 is DFQATT and CDR2 is SNEGSKA (reference sequence). This CDR3 has 12 residues. The CDR3 nucleotides are TGCAGTGCTGGGGCAGGGCGACAGCCCCAGCATTTT. Encoded protein: CSAGAGRQPQHF.

The gene calls are TRBV20-1 and TRBJ1-1; D possibly corresponds to TRBD1 (6 bases). Germline CDR1 DFQATT, CDR2 SNEGSKA (reference sequence). The CDR3 consists of 14 residues. V was clipped by 6 bases and J by 4 bases, with 18 bases between them. For the CDR3, the DNA is TGCAGTGCCCTCCGGGGGGGGCCGAGCACTGAAGCTTTCTTT. The encoded protein is CSALRGGPSTEAFF.

This chain connects TRBV11-3 to TRBJ2-7; D could derive from TRBD1 or TRBD2 (5 bases each). The CDR3 is 16 amino acids. Germline loops: CDR1 SGHNT, CDR2 YENEEA. V was trimmed by 3 bases and J by 2 bases, leaving 17 bases between them. The chain's CDR3 is CASSFVPLGPPYEQYF. The CDR3 DNA is TGTGCCAGCAGCTTTGTTCCTTTGGGACCGCCCTACGAGCAGTACTTC.

This clonotype was detected only a few times. The rearrangement links TRBV3-1 to TRBJ2-1; 12 nucleotides agree with TRBD2. The germline CDR1 and CDR2 sequences are LGHDT and YNNKEL (reference sequence). The CDR3 runs 16 residues. V lost 3 bases and J lost 7; bases outside the gene matches: 7. DNA for the CDR3: TGTGCCAGCAGCCAGACAGGACTAGCGGGACTTAATGAGCAGTTCTTC. Amino acids: CASSQTGLAGLNEQFF.

This clonotype appeared many times. The gene calls are TRBV19 and TRBJ1-1; D gene unclear. The CDR3 is 13 amino acids. V lost 2 bases to trimming and J lost 7 bases, with 11 bases between them. Germline V gene lookup returns CDR1 LNHDA and CDR2 SQIVND (reference sequence). CDR3 residues: CASSILDGDEAFF. For the CDR3, the DNA is TGTGCCAGTAGTATATTAGACGGTGATGAAGCTTTCTTT.